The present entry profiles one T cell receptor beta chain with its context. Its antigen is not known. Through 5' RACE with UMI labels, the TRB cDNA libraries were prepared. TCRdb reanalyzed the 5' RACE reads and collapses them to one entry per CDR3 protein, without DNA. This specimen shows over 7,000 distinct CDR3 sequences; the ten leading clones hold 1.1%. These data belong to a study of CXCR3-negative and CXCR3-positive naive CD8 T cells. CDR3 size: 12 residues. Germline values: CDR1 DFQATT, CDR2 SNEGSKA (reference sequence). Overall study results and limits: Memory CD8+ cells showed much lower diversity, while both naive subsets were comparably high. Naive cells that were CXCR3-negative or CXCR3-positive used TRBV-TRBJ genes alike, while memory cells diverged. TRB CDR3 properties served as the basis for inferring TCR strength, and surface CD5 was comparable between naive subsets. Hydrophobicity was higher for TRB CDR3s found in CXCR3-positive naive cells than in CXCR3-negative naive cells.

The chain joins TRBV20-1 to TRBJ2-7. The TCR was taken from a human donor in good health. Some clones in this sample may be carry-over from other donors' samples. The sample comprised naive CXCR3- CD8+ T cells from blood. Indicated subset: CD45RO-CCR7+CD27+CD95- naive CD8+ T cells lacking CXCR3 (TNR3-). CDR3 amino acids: CSASRGSYEQYF.